This section outlines one TCR beta chain sequence together with its context. The antigen it binds to is not known. No clone much larger than this one lies a single base away; base qualities are absent. The data were taken from a study of blood T cell repertoires in COVID-19 (dated by TCRdb to 2020 to 2021). Regarding the study in general: Collaborator samples came from the United States, Italy and Spain and covered acute and convalescent phases of COVID-19. The prospective study material was composed of cDNA or gDNA derived from T cells, B-cell-depleted T cells, or PBMCs. Subjects who had been exposed to COVID-19, were actively infected with it, or had recovered from it provided the deeply sampled blood TCRbeta repertoires that made up the dataset. The repertoires were made available in a free public database intended to serve as a resource for research on the immune response to SARS-CoV-2. The samples were drawn from two sources: the first 160 participants of the ongoing ImmuneRACE study, and 1,200 or so subjects contributed by 6 global collaborators. A de-identified subject ID, COVID-19 status, age in years and sex were almost always included in the sample metadata. HLA class I and class II types, where available, came from metadata supplied by the sample provider rather than from assay-based typing. Results and caveats for the whole study, not just this receptor: Clinical and demographic metadata were provided uncurated, with the amount varying by source and participant.

CDR1 and CDR2 (SGDLS, YYNGEE) derive from the germline V gene. V is cut by 3 bases and J by 1 base, and the space between the germline ends is 19 bases. The CDR3 starts with the cysteine, ends with the phenylalanine, and has 17 residues. The only DNA kept is the CDR3, 51 bases in frame from the first base. TCRbeta CDR3 regions were amplified from genomic DNA using the immunoSEQ Assay, a bias-controlled multiplex PCR. On the authors' methods: The number of nucleated cells in each sample was estimated from the amplification of reference gene primers within the assay. To quantify the absolute abundance of each unique TCRbeta CDR3 rearrangement, sequence reads were collapsed and filtered. Productive Simpson clonality was computed per sample as the square root of Simpson's diversity index over productive rearrangements. This immuneACCESS table, as held by TCRdb, lists in-frame sequences with V and J called but not all clones. Of the missing ones, under half trace to an unresolved V gene in checked studies; the others have no known cause. V and J calls and clone size are given by that table; D and trimming were obtained from the DNA. This sample lists under 250,000 clones; roughly 94% were detected once. 1.2% of the sample comes from the top ten.

Each collaborating institution followed its own protocols to collect whole blood in K2EDTA tubes. Collaborator samples were shipped for TCRbeta analysis as frozen whole blood, isolated PBMCs, or DNA extracted from either sample type. The sequenced sample consisted of peripheral blood. This sequence originates from a man aged 25-45 years with acute or convalescent COVID-19. The rearranged chain carries TRBV9 and TRBJ1-2; TRBD1 is a possible D gene, resting on 5 matching bases. In nucleotides, the sequence is TGTGCCAGCAGCGCCCACCTTATTCAGGGCCTTAACTATGGCTACACCTTC. Its protein is CASSAHLIQGLNYGYTF.